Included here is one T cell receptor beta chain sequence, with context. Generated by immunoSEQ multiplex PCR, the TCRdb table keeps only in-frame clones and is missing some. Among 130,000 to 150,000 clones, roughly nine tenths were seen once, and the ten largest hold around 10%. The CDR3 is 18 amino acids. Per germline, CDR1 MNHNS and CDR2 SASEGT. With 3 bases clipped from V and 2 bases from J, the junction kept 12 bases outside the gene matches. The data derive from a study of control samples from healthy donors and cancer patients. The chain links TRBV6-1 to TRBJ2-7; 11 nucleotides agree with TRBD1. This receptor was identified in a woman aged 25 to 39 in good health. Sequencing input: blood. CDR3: CASSDTGTGGSVPYEQYF. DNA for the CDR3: TGTGCCAGCAGTGACACCGGGACAGGGGGTTCTGTACCCTACGAGCAGTACTTC.